This T cell receptor (beta chain) comes out of a study of T cells after yellow fever vaccination (dated by TCRdb to about 2019). About the study as a whole: Libraries from fractions with low cell numbers were prepared with the SMART-Seq v4 Ultra Low Input RNA kit. To follow T-cell clones before and after both primary and booster YFV17D yellow fever vaccination, bulk TCR alpha and beta repertoires underwent longitudinal sequencing. Two healthy male donors, one aged 18 to 29 and one aged 30 to 40 years, made up the cohort. Bulk PBMC replicates and cell subsets were isolated from blood drawn at multiple timepoints before and after both primary and secondary immunization.

Taken with the paper, the label for treatment or condition translates to: live attenuated yellow fever vaccine strain. A standard Ficoll-Paque protocol was used to isolate PBMCs from peripheral blood. CD4 and CD8 T-cell fractions were isolated with Dynabeads CD4 and CD8 positive selection kits. TriZol was used to extract RNA from bulk PBMCs, CD4 and CD8 fractions, and dextramer-positive and dextramer-negative fractions. TCR cDNA was synthesized by 5'RACE template switching, through which a universal primer site and unique molecular identifiers were introduced. Priming of cDNA synthesis was performed from both the TCR alpha and TCR beta constant segments. Library amplification used two PCR steps, and the second PCR step added sample barcodes and sequencing adapters. Sequencing of libraries was performed on Illumina HiSeq 2500 (2x100 bp) or NovaSeq (2x150 bp). Turning to the authors' computational methods: MIGEC handled demultiplexing of reads and collapsing into UMI consensus sequences, while MiXCR performed V(D)J alignment. Vaccine-responding clonotypes were defined with edgeR using replicate PBMC samples, requiring FDR below 0.01 and a log2 fold change above 5 up to day 15. Bulk clonotypes were assigned CD4 or CD8 identity according to which sequenced CD4 or CD8 repertoire held them at higher abundance. Clones were called with MiXCR by TCRdb after fastp trimmed the public reads at Q25, and only in-frame beta chains were retained. Duplicate CDR3 protein sequences are folded into a single record with the most common DNA and genes. Clone size and V and J calls follow TCRdb, not the original study. Across this sample there are roughly 65,000 distinct CDR3 sequences, with 5% to 6.5% seen only once. Clones ranked in the top ten supply 2.2% of the sample.

This clonotype was counted many times. Its antigen is unknown. Base qualities are missing; no much larger clone stands one base away. Here is what the overall study found, with its caveats: The secondary T-cell response was weaker than the primary response but faster, peaking on day 5 instead of day 15. Because abundant contaminating clonotypes from the bulk population could be contained in FACS-sorted repertoires, computational filtering was required. Most clones expanded after primary vaccination (about 95% of CD4 and around nine tenths of CD8) were re-detected after the booster, suggesting that broad memory maintenance occurred. The study included only two donors, which limits how far the findings can be generalized. A small fraction of clonotypes appeared in both the CD4 and CD8 compartments, likely as a result of convergent recombination.

The CDR3 has 13 amino acids, counting the end cysteine and phenylalanine. Kept here is only the CDR3 DNA, which spans 39 bases and is read in frame from base 1. The germline V end is reduced by 4 bases and the J end by 6 bases; junction bases left unmatched: 3. The germline V gene gives CDR1 as SGHRS and CDR2 as YFSETQ. Sample: CD4+ T cells sorted from PBMCs, taken more than 14 days after the first yellow fever vaccination. The TCR comes from a man aged 18 to 35 who received the YFV17D yellow fever vaccine. The V gene is TRBV5-1 and the J gene is TRBJ2-4; the junction holds 8 bases that match TRBD1. The CDR3 region has the sequence CASSAGQGNIQYF. The bases read TGCGCCAGCAGCGCCGGACAGGGAAACATTCAGTACTTC.